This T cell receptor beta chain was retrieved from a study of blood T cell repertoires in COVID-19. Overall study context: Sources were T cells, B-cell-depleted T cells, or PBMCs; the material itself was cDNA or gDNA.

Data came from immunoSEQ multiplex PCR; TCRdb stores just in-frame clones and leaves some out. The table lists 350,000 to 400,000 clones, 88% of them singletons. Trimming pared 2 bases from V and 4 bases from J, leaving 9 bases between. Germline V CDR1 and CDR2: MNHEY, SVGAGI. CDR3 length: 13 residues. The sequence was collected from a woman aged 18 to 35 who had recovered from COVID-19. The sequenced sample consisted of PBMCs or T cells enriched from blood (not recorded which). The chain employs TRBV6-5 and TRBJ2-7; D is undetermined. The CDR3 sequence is CASSYDTSYEQYF. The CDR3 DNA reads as TGTGCCAGCAGTTACGACACATCATACGAGCAGTACTTC.